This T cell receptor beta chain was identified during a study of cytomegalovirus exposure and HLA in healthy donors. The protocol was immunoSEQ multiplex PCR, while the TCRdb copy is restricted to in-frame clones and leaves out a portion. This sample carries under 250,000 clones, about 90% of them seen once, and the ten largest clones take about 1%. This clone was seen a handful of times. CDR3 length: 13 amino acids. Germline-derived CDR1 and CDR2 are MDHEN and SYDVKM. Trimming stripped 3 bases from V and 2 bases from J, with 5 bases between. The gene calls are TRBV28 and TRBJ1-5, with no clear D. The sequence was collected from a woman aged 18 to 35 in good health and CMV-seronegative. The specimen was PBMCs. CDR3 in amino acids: CASSFRCNQPQHF. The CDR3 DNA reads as TGTGCCAGCAGTTTCCGGTGCAATCAGCCCCAGCATTTT.